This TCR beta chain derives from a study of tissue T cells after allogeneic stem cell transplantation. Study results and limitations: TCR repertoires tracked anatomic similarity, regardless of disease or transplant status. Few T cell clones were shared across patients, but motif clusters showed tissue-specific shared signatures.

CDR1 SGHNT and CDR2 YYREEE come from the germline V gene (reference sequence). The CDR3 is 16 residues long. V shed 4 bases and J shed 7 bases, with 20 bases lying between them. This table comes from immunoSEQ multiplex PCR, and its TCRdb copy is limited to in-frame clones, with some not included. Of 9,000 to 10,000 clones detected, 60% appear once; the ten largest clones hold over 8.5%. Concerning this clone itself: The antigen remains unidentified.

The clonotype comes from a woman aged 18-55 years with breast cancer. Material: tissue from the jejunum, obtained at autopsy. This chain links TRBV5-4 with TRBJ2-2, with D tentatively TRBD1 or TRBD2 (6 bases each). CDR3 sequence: CASSNKPSGGGGELFF. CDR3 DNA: TGTGCCAGCAGCAATAAACCGTCCGGGGGCGGCGGGGAGCTGTTTTTT.